These T cell receptor beta chains were read from a single sample in a study of T cells in Graves' hyperthyroidism and ophthalmopathy. TCRdb reprocessed the multiplex PCR reads via MiXCR and lists one record per CDR3 protein. The table has roughly 510,000 distinct CDR3 sequences, less than 25% seen once. Material: blood. These receptors came from a man between 18 and 35 years old with Graves' hyperthyroidism. CDR3s include the opening cysteine and the closing phenylalanine or tryptophan. The D gene is left open where the match is weak. Rows give clone size only sometimes, using once, few, many, or a class for an expanded clone.

d_gene	v_gene	abundance	j_gene	CDR3aa	CDR3nt
TRBD1	TRBV2	.	TRBJ2-7	CASAPGTGSLGEQYF	TGTGCCAGCGCCCCCGGGACAGGCTCTTTGGGCGAGCAGTACTTC
.	TRBV19	many	TRBJ2-5	CASSGAGGETQYF	TGTGCCAGTAGCGGGGCCGGAGGGGAGACCCAGTACTTC
TRBD1	TRBV12-3/TRBV12-4	many	TRBJ2-7	CASSKQGARTYEQYF	TGTGCCAGCAGTAAACAGGGGGCACGAACCTACGAGCAGTACTTC
.	TRBV11-2	many	TRBJ1-1	CASSLRGGRTSNTEAFF	TGTGCCAGCAGCTTAAGGGGAGGACGGACGTCGAACACTGAAGCTTTCTTT
.	TRBV28	many	TRBJ1-5	CASSFAPSNQPQHF	TGTGCCAGCAGTTTTGCACCTAGCAATCAGCCCCAGCATTTT
TRBD1	TRBV25-1	many	TRBJ2-2	CASSEFRYGGTGSRGELFF	TGTGCCAGCAGTGAATTCCGATATGGTGGGACAGGGTCTCGCGGGGAGCTGTTTTTT
.	TRBV6-1	.	TRBJ1-1	CASSQEDFSTGAFF	TGTGCCAGCAGTCAAGAGGATTTTAGCACTGGAGCTTTCTTT
.	TRBV27	many	TRBJ1-1	CASSPAQGFRTEAFF	TGTGCCAGCAGTCCCGCACAGGGCTTTAGGACTGAAGCTTTCTTT
TRBD1	TRBV28	.	TRBJ2-7	CASSSPGQGHSYEQYF	TGTGCCAGCTCCTCTCCGGGACAGGGGCACTCCTACGAGCAGTACTTC
TRBD1	TRBV5-1	many	TRBJ1-2	CASSWNTGQGRNGYTF	TGCGCCAGCAGCTGGAATACCGGACAGGGGCGGAATGGCTACACCTTC
TRBD1	TRBV27	many	TRBJ2-5	CASRQGWQTQYF	TGTGCCAGCCGACAGGGGTGGCAGACCCAGTACTTC
.	TRBV7-3	few	TRBJ2-7	CASTWTEYEQYF	TGTGCCAGCACCTGGACAGAGTACGAGCAGTACTTC
TRBD1	TRBV7-8	many	TRBJ1-1	CASSRGGYDEAFF	TGTGCCAGCAGCAGAGGGGGCTACGATGAAGCTTTCTTT
.	TRBV7-9	few	TRBJ2-7	CASTLGTDEQYF	TGTGCCAGCACCTTGGGGACGGACGAGCAGTACTTC
.	TRBV12-3/TRBV12-4	many	TRBJ2-5	CASSLVGLGTQYF	TGTGCCAGCAGTTTGGTTGGATTAGGGACCCAGTACTTC
.	TRBV12-3/TRBV12-4	.	TRBJ2-7	CASSFPGQAGGEQYF	TGTGCCAGCAGTTTCCCTGGGCAGGCCGGAGGCGAGCAGTACTTC
TRBD2	TRBV2	many	TRBJ2-7	CASSEAAGVSYEQYF	TGTGCCAGCAGTGAAGCAGCGGGGGTCTCCTACGAGCAGTACTTC
.	TRBV6-1	many	TRBJ2-5	CASSEIGGEETQYF	TGTGCCAGCAGTGAAATCGGGGGAGAGGAGACCCAGTACTTC
.	TRBV12-3/TRBV12-4	many	TRBJ2-2	CASSLVRVAGELFF	TGTGCCAGCAGTTTAGTCAGGGTCGCCGGGGAGCTGTTTTTT
.	TRBV6-2/TRBV6-3	many	TRBJ2-7	CASSYGGQAYEQYF	TGTGCCAGCAGTTACGGAGGACAAGCCTACGAGCAGTACTTC
TRBD2	TRBV12-3/TRBV12-4	few	TRBJ2-7	CASSSRPDGTSGAFYEQYF	TGTGCCAGCAGTTCGAGACCGGACGGTACTAGCGGGGCTTTCTACGAGCAGTACTTC
.	TRBV12-3/TRBV12-4	many	TRBJ1-5	CASMASGLGNQPQHF	TGTGCCAGCATGGCCTCGGGGTTGGGCAATCAGCCCCAGCATTTT
TRBD1	TRBV9	.	TRBJ1-2	CASSPRGQGAYGYTF	TGTGCCAGCAGCCCGAGGGGACAGGGGGCCTATGGCTACACCTTC
.	TRBV18	.	TRBJ1-2	CAGSLDLNYGYTF	TGTGCCGGCTCACTGGACCTTAACTATGGCTACACCTTC
.	TRBV11-2	.	TRBJ1-5	CASSLGGASGNQPQHF	TGTGCCAGCAGCTTAGGAGGGGCCTCGGGGAATCAGCCCCAGCATTTT
TRBD1	TRBV27	many	TRBJ2-7	CASSPSGGALGEQYF	TGTGCCAGCAGCCCCTCAGGGGGAGCCTTGGGGGAGCAGTACTTC
TRBD2	TRBV24-1	many	TRBJ2-1	CATSDLTSGGAGNEQFF	TGTGCCACCAGTGATTTAACTAGCGGGGGGGCTGGTAATGAGCAGTTCTTC
TRBD1	TRBV5-1	.	TRBJ1-1	CASSGGGGQSEAFF	TGCGCCAGCAGCGGAGGGGGCGGTCAATCTGAAGCTTTCTTT
.	TRBV15	.	TRBJ2-7	CATSRDRSQAGEQYF	TGTGCCACCAGCAGAGATAGGAGCCAGGCCGGCGAGCAGTACTTC
.	TRBV7-8	many	TRBJ2-5	CASSERVPGAQYF	TGTGCCAGCAGCGAGAGGGTACCAGGGGCCCAGTACTTC
.	TRBV4-1	.	TRBJ1-2	CASSQEGAVNYGYTF	TGCGCCAGCAGCCAAGAAGGGGCAGTAAACTATGGCTACACCTTC
.	TRBV9	.	TRBJ2-7	CASSVEEAPNSYEQYF	TGTGCCAGCAGCGTAGAAGAAGCGCCGAACTCCTACGAGCAGTACTTC
.	TRBV3-1	many	TRBJ2-7	CASSRKRSYEQYF	TGTGCCAGCAGCCGGAAGCGCTCCTACGAGCAGTACTTC
TRBD2	TRBV11-2	many	TRBJ2-5	CASSSRLAGPETQYF	TGTGCCAGCAGCTCCCGACTAGCGGGGCCGGAGACCCAGTACTTC
.	TRBV11-2	.	TRBJ2-7	CASSLGASDGSYEQYF	TGTGCCAGCAGCTTAGGGGCCAGCGACGGCTCCTACGAGCAGTACTTC
.	TRBV6-5	many	TRBJ2-5	CASSYGIGGQETQYF	TGTGCCAGCAGTTACGGGATCGGGGGCCAAGAGACCCAGTACTTC
.	TRBV12-3/TRBV12-4	many	TRBJ1-2	CASSFRWEGGYTF	TGTGCCAGCAGTTTTCGGTGGGAGGGCGGCTACACCTTC
TRBD1	TRBV12-3/TRBV12-4	many	TRBJ1-1	CASTQRGHTEAFF	TGTGCCAGCACCCAAAGGGGGCACACTGAAGCTTTCTTT
.	TRBV28	many	TRBJ1-3	CASNRAPSSGNTIYF	TGTGCCAGTAACAGGGCCCCTAGCTCTGGAAACACCATATATTTT